This TCR beta chain derives from a study of blood T cell repertoires in COVID-19. For the study at large: Some COVID-19 samples were acute and others convalescent; all came from the United States, Italy and Spain. Sources were T cells, B-cell-depleted T cells, or PBMCs; the material itself was cDNA or gDNA.

Study processing details: Amplified reference gene primers provided the basis for estimating nucleated cell counts. Clones were read by immunoSEQ multiplex PCR, and TCRdb kept only the in-frame ones, dropping some. D and trimming come from the DNA, and the V and J calls and clone size come from that table. There are about 340,000 clones in the sample; more than 75% occur only once, and around 3.5% lies in the top ten. The sample comprised peripheral blood. This clonotype was sampled from a woman between 18 and 29 years old who had recovered from COVID-19.

This chain's CDR3 is CASSPGQGAGAFF. Here the CDR3 DNA reads TGTGCCAGCAGTCCTGGACAGGGGGCGGGGGCTTTCTTT. The chain joins TRBV12-3 or TRBV12-4 to TRBJ1-1; 11 positions match TRBD1. The CDR3 has 13 amino acids. J lost 11 bases, V lost 5 bases, and 7 bases had no gene match.